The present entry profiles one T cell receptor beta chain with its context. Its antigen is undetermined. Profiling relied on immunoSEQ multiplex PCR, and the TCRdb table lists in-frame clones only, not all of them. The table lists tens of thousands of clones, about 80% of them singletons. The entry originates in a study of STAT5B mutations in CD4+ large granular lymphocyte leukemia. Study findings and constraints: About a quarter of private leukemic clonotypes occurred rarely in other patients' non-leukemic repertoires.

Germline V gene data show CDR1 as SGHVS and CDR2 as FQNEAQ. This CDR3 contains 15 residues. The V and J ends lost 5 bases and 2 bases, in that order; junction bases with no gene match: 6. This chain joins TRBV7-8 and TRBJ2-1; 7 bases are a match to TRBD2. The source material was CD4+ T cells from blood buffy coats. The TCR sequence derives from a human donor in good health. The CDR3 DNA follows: TGTGCCAGCAGCCTTGGGACTAACCCCTACAATGAGCAGTTCTTC. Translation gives CASSLGTNPYNEQFF.